This T cell receptor beta chain derives from a study of T cells in Graves' hyperthyroidism and ophthalmopathy. The J segment lost 6 bases and the V segment lost 4 bases, leaving 6 bases of the junction unmatched. Germline V gene sequence: CDR1 KGHSH, CDR2 LQKENI. This CDR3 comprises 14 residues. Using RNA transcripts as the source, TCR beta CDR3 regions were amplified. HTBI primers were used for first-round RT-PCR of the TCR CDR3. Using its own MiXCR run on the multiplex PCR reads, TCRdb lists one record per CDR3 protein. The sample has under 350,000 distinct CDR3 sequences, about 20% seen once. Ten or more counts support this clonotype.

V usage is TRBV18 and J usage is TRBJ2-3, with 8 bases lining up with TRBD2. The sequence was obtained from a woman in her forties or fifties with Graves' hyperthyroidism. Sequencing was done on a sample of blood. CDR3 residues: CASSQLAASDTQYF. The CDR3 DNA reads TGTGCCAGCTCACAACTAGCGGCGTCGGATACGCAGTATTTT.